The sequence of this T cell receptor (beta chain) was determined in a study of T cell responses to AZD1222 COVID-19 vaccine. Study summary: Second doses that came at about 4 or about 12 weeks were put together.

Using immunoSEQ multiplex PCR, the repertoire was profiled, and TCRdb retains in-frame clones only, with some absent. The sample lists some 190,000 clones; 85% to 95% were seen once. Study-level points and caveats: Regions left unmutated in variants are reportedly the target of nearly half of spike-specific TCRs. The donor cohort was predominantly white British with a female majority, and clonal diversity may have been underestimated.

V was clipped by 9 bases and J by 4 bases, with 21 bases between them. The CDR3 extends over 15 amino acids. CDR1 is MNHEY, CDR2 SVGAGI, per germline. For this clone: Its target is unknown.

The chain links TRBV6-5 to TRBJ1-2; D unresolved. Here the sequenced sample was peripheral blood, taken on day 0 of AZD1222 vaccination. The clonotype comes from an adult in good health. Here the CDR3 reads CASSSTARAGYGYTF. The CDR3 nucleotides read TGTGCCAGTTCTTCAACGGCCCGGGCAGGCTATGGCTACACCTTC.